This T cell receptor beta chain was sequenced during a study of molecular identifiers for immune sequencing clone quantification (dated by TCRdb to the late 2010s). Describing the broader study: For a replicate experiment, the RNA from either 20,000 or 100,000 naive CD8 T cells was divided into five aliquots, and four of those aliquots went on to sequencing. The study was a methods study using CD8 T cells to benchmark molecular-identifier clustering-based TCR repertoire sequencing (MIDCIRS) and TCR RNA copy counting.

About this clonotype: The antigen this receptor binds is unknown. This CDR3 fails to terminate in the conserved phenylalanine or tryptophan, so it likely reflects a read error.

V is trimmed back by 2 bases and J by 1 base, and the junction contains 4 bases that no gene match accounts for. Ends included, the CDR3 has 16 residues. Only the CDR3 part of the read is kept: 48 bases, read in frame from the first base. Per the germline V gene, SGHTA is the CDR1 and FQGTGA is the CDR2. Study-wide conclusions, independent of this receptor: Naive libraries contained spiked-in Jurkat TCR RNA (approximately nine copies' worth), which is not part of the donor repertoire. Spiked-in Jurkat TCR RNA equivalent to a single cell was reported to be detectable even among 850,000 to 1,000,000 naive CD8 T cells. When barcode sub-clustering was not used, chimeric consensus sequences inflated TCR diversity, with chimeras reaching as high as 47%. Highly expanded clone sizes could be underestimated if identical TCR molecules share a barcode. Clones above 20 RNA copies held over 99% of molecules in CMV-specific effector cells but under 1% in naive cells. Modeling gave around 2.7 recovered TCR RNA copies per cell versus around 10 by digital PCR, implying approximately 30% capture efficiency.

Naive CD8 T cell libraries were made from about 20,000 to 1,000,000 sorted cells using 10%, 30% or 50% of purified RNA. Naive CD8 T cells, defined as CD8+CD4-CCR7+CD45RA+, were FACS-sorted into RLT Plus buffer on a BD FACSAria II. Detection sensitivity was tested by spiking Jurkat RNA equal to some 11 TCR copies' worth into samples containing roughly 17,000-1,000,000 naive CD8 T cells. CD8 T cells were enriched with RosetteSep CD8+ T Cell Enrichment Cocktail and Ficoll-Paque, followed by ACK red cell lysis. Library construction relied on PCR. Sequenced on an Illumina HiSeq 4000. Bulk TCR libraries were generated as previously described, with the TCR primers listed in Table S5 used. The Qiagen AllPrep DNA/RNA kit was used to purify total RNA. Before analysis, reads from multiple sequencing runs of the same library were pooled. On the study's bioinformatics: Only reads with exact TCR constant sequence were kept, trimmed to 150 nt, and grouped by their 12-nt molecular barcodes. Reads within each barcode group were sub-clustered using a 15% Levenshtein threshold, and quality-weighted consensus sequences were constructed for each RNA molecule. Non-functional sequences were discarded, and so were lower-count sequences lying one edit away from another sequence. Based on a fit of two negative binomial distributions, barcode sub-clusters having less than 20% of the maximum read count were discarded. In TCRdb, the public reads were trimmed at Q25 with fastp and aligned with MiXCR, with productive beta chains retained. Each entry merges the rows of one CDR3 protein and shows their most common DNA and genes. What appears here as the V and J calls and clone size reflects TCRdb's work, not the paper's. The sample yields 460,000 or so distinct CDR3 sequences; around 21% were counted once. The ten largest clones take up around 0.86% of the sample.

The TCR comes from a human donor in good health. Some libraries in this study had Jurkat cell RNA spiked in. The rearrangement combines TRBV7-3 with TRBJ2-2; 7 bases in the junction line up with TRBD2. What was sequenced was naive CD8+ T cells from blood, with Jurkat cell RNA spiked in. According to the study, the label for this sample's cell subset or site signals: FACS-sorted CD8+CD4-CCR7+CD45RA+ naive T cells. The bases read TGTGCCAGCAGCTTATGGGGGGGGTTGAACACCGGGGAGCTGTTTTCT. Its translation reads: CASSLWGGLNTGELFS.